Listed below are T cell receptor beta chains from one sample, sequenced in a study of T cell responses to AZD1222 COVID-19 vaccine. Profiled with immunoSEQ multiplex PCR; TCRdb holds only in-frame clones, not every one. The table shows about 110,000 clones, with about 90% occurring only once. Specimen: peripheral blood, collected on day 0 of AZD1222 vaccination. Receptor source: an adult in good health. The CDR3 runs from the conserved cysteine through the conserved F or W. The order of the fields is D gene, J gene, V gene, clone size, CDR3 protein, CDR3 DNA. D genes are given only for firm matches. Some rows mark clone size as missing; the rest say once, few, many or name a class of expanded clone.

>NA|TRBJ2-7|TRBV6-2/TRBV6-3|NA
CASSPWVEQYF
TGTGCCAGCAGCCCGTGGGTCGAGCAGTACTTC
>NA|TRBJ2-3|TRBV7-2|NA
CASSRTGSGADTQYF
TGTGCCAGCAGCCGTACAGGGTCGGGCGCAGATACGCAGTATTTT
>NA|TRBJ1-1|TRBV15|NA
CATSREGRRKEAFF
TGTGCCACCAGCAGAGAAGGCAGGCGAAAAGAAGCTTTCTTT
>TRBD1|TRBJ1-1|TRBV10-3|NA
CAISSGTGGTEAFF
TGTGCCATCAGCTCCGGGACAGGGGGGACTGAAGCTTTCTTT
>NA|TRBJ2-3|TRBV5-1|NA
CASALGGGLTDTQYF
TGCGCCTCCGCACTCGGAGGGGGGCTCACAGATACGCAGTATTTT
>NA|TRBJ1-1|TRBV12-3/TRBV12-4|NA
CASAGQTNTEAFF
TGTGCCAGTGCGGGACAAACGAACACTGAAGCTTTCTTT
>TRBD2|TRBJ2-7|TRBV18|NA
CASSPLTSGRRREQYF
TGTGCCAGCTCACCTTTGACTAGCGGGAGAAGGCGCGAGCAGTACTTC
>TRBD2|TRBJ2-5|TRBV18|NA
CASSQGLVSPETQYF
TGTGCCAGCTCACAGGGACTAGTCTCTCCAGAGACCCAGTACTTC
>TRBD2|TRBJ2-1|TRBV5-8|NA
CASSLFLAGEKEQFF
TGTGCCAGCAGCTTGTTTCTAGCGGGAGAAAAGGAGCAGTTCTTC
>TRBD1|TRBJ1-5|TRBV5-8|once
CASSGRQGAGQPQHF
TGTGCCAGCAGCGGACGACAGGGGGCTGGGCAGCCCCAGCATTTT
>TRBD1|TRBJ1-1|TRBV2|NA
CASRGGQGNTEAFF
TGTGCCAGCAGGGGGGGACAGGGGAACACTGAAGCTTTCTTT
>TRBD1|TRBJ1-2|TRBV30|NA
CAWHPGQGRSVTPGGGYTF
TGTGCCTGGCATCCGGGACAGGGGCGGAGTGTGACCCCGGGCGGTGGCTACACCTTC
>TRBD2|TRBJ2-3|TRBV3-1/TRBV3-2|NA
CASSPGRGGTQYF
TGTGCCAGCAGCCCTGGCCGGGGGGGCACGCAGTATTTT
>TRBD1|TRBJ2-1|TRBV9|NA
CASSGGQGLSGYNEQFF
TGTGCCAGCAGCGGAGGACAGGGGTTGAGTGGCTACAATGAGCAGTTCTTC
>TRBD1|TRBJ1-1|TRBV2|once
CASRGTANMNTEAFF
TGTGCCAGCAGGGGGACAGCCAATATGAACACTGAAGCTTTCTTT
>TRBD1|TRBJ2-7|TRBV4-2|NA
CASSLQTGGYEQYF
TGTGCCAGCAGCCTCCAGACAGGGGGCTACGAGCAGTACTTC
>TRBD1|TRBJ1-2|TRBV18|NA
CASSGTGGSEYGYTF
TGTGCCAGCTCCGGGACAGGGGGATCGGAGTATGGCTACACCTTC
>NA|TRBJ1-6|TRBV7-9|NA
CASSLERGGSPLHF
TGTGCCAGCAGCTTAGAGAGAGGAGGGTCACCCCTCCACTTT
>TRBD2|TRBJ2-7|TRBV4-2|NA
CASSQDPASGSVSYEQYF
TGTGCCAGCAGCCAAGACCCGGCTAGCGGGAGTGTCTCCTACGAGCAGTACTTC
>NA|TRBJ1-5|TRBV2|once
CASSEAWTANQPQHF
TGTGCCAGCAGTGAAGCTTGGACTGCAAATCAGCCCCAGCATTTT
>TRBD2|TRBJ2-1|TRBV29-1|NA
CSVVGLAGSAIHEQFF
TGCAGCGTTGTGGGACTAGCGGGTAGCGCCATCCATGAGCAGTTCTTC
>TRBD2|TRBJ2-7|TRBV11-2|NA
CASSSGLASIYEQYF
TGTGCCAGCAGCTCGGGACTAGCAAGTATATACGAGCAGTACTTC
>TRBD1|TRBJ2-3|TRBV6-6|NA
CASSSGQQSSTDTQYF
TGTGCCAGCAGTTCGGGACAGCAATCTAGCACAGATACGCAGTATTTT
>TRBD1|TRBJ2-1|TRBV7-9|NA
CASSPLLRTGLYNEQFF
TGTGCCAGCAGCCCTCTCCTGCGGACAGGCCTTTACAATGAGCAGTTCTTC
>NA|TRBJ1-5|TRBV12-3/TRBV12-4|NA
CASSFGRDQPQHF
TGTGCCAGCAGTTTTGGTCGGGATCAGCCCCAGCATTTT
>NA|TRBJ1-1|TRBV2|NA
CASSQYRGLNTEAFF
TGTGCCAGCTCCCAATACCGGGGGCTGAACACTGAAGCTTTCTTT
>NA|TRBJ2-7|TRBV11-2|NA
CASSLGRPYEQYF
TGTGCCAGCAGCTTAGGCAGGCCCTACGAGCAGTACTTC
>NA|TRBJ1-1|TRBV5-1|NA
CASSGNRVVGTEAFF
TGCGCCAGCAGCGGAAACAGGGTAGTGGGAACTGAAGCTTTCTTT
>NA|TRBJ1-5|TRBV18|once
CASSPRENEPQHF
TGTGCCAGCTCACCAAGGGAAAACGAGCCCCAGCATTTT
>NA|TRBJ1-3|TRBV3-1/TRBV3-2|NA
CASSQGPWDGNTIYF
TGTGCCAGCAGCCAAGGCCCATGGGACGGAAACACCATATATTTT
>NA|TRBJ1-1|TRBV2|NA
CASRQSEASTEAFF
TGTGCCAGCAGGCAGAGTGAGGCAAGCACTGAAGCTTTCTTT
>NA|TRBJ1-3|TRBV2|few
CASSDDGTIYF
TGTGCCAGCAGTGATGATGGCACCATATATTTT
>NA|TRBJ1-2|TRBV19|NA
CASSKRVPYGYTF
TGTGCCAGTAGTAAAAGGGTCCCCTATGGCTACACCTTC
>NA|TRBJ1-4|TRBV2|NA
CASRRTSEKLFF
TGTGCCAGCAGGCGCACAAGTGAAAAACTGTTTTTT
>NA|TRBJ2-3|TRBV4-1|NA
CASSQLGLTDTQYF
TGCGCCAGCAGCCAACTAGGGCTCACAGATACGCAGTATTTT
>NA|TRBJ2-1|TRBV5-1|NA
CASSLEGGSYNEQFF
TGCGCCAGCAGCTTGGAGGGGGGGAGTTACAATGAGCAGTTCTTC
>NA|TRBJ2-7|TRBV6-5|NA
CASSRPSVAYEQYF
TGTGCCAGCAGTCGACCTAGCGTTGCCTACGAGCAGTACTTC
>NA|TRBJ2-7|TRBV9|NA
CASSVGITENYEQYF
TGTGCCAGCAGCGTAGGGATCACAGAAAACTACGAGCAGTACTTC
>NA|TRBJ2-1|TRBV2|NA
CASSAGPDNEQFF
TGTGCCAGCAGCGCTGGGCCCGACAATGAGCAGTTCTTC
>TRBD2|TRBJ2-1|TRBV19|NA
CASSTRTSGSGEQFF
TGTGCCAGTAGTACTCGGACTAGCGGGAGCGGTGAGCAGTTCTTC
>TRBD1|TRBJ1-4|TRBV5-5|NA
CASSLGDREEDEKLFF
TGTGCCAGCAGCTTGGGGGACAGGGAGGAGGATGAAAAACTGTTTTTT
>NA|TRBJ2-1|TRBV4-1|NA
CASSQPRVSRYNEQFF
TGCGCCAGCAGCCAACCTCGAGTGAGTCGTTACAATGAGCAGTTCTTC
>NA|TRBJ1-5|TRBV7-2|NA
CASSTDSNQPQHF
TGTGCCAGCAGTACGGATAGCAATCAGCCCCAGCATTTT